This T cell receptor beta chain came from a study of beta chain features in type 1 diabetes. Sorted cells reached over 95% purity in every population. This CDR3 contains 16 residues. Germline trimming cut 9 bases from V and 2 bases from J; bases unmatched to any gene: 10. The germline CDR1 and CDR2 sequences are LNHDA and SQIVND (reference sequence). Study-level points and caveats: In all four CD4+ subsets, TCRB CDR3 length was significantly, moderately reduced in type 1 diabetes. An over-representation of cells with high TCR expression could result from cDNA sequencing. Individuals with type 1 diabetes displayed fewer insertions and more deletions at VDJ junctions.

Concerning this clone: Its specificity is not known.

cDNA synthesis used the whole RNA isolate, giving expressed TCRB sequences. Here immunoSEQ multiplex PCR was the method, and the copy in TCRdb shows in-frame clones only, minus some. The sample includes about 160,000 clones, roughly 8% of them seen just once. This sequence joins TRBV19 and TRBJ1-1, with 12 positions matching TRBD1. The sequence derives from a woman younger than 35 with type 1 diabetes. Sequenced material: central memory CD4+ T cells from blood. The CDR3 reads CASSGTGGLLNTEAFF. The DNA for the CDR3 is TGTGCCAGCTCCGGGACAGGGGGCTTGCTTAACACTGAAGCTTTCTTT.